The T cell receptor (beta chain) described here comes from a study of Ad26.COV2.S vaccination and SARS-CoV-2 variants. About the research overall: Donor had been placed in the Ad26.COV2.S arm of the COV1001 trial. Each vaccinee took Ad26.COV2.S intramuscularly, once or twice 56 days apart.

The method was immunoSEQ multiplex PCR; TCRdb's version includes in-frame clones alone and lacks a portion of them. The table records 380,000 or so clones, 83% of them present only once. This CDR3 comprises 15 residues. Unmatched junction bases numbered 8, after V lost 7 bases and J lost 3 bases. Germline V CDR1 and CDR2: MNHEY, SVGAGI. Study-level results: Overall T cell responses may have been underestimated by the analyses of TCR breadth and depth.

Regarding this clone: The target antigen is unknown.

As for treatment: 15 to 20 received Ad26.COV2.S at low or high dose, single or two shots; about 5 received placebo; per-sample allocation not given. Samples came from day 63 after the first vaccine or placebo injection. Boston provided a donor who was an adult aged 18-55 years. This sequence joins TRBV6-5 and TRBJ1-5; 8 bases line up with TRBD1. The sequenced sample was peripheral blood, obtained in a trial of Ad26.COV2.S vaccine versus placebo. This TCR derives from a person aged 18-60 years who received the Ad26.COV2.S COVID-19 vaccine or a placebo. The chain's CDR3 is CASIFQGAFNQPQHF. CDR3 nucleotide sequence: TGTGCCAGCATCTTTCAGGGGGCGTTCAATCAGCCCCAGCATTTT.